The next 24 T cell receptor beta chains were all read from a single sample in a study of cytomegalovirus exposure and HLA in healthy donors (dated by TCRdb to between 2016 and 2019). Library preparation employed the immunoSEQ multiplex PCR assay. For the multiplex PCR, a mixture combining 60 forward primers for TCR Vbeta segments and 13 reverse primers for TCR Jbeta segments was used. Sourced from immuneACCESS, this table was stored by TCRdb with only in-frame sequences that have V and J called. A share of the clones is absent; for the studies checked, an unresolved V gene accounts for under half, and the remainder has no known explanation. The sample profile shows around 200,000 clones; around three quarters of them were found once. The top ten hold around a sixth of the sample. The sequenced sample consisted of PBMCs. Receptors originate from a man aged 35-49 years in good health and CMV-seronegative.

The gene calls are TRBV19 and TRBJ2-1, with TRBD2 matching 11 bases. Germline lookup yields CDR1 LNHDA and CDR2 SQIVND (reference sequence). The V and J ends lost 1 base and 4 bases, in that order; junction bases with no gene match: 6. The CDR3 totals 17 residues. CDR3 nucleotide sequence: TGTGCCAGTAGTATAGGAGGGCTAGCGGGGGGATACAATGAGCAGTTCTTC. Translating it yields CASSIGGLAGGYNEQFF.

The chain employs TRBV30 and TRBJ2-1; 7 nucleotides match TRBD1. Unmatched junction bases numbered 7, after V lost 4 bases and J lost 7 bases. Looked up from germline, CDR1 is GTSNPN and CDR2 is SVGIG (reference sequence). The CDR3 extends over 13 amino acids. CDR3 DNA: TGTGCCTGGAACAGGGGTGGTGGGAATGAGCAGTTCTTC. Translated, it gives CAWNRGGGNEQFF.

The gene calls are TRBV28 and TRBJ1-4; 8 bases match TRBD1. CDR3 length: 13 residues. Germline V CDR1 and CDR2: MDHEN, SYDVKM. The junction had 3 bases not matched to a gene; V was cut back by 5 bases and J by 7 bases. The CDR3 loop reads CASSAGQVEKLFF. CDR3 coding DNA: TGTGCCAGCAGTGCGGGACAGGTTGAAAAACTGTTTTTT.

This CDR3 reads CASSSYRRETQYF. Here the CDR3 DNA reads TGCGCCAGCAGCTCGTACCGGAGAGAGACCCAGTACTTC. The V and J genes are TRBV5-1 and TRBJ2-5; unclear D gene. CDR1 is SGHRS and CDR2 is YFSETQ in the germline V gene. This CDR3 spans 13 amino acids. The V end was cut by 3 bases, the J end by 4 bases, with 10 bases between.

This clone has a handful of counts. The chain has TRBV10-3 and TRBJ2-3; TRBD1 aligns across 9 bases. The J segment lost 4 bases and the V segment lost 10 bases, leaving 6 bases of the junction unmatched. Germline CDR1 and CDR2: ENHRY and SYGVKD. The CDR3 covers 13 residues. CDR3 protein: CATGGQGSDTQYF. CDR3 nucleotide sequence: TGTGCCACTGGAGGACAGGGGTCAGATACGCAGTATTTT.

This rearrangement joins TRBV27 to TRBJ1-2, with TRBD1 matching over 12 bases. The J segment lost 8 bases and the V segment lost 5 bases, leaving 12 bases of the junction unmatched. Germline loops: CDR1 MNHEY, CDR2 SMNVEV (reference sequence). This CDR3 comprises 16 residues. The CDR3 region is CASSDFPGTGGLGYTF. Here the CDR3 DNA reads TGTGCCAGCAGTGATTTCCCCGGGACAGGGGGCCTCGGCTACACCTTC.

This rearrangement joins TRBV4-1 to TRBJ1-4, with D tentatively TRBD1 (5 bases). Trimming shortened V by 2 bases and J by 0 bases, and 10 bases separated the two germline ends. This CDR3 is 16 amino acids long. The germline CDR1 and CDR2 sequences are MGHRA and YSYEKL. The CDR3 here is CASSQPAGTTNEKLFF. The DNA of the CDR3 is TGCGCCAGCAGCCAACCTGCAGGGACAACTAATGAAAAACTGTTTTTT.

The CDR3 sequence is CASSLVPTPRKQAGYTF. The CDR3 nucleotides read TGTGCCAGCAGCTTGGTCCCCACCCCTCGAAAACAGGCGGGCTACACCTTC. The chain employs TRBV5-6 and TRBJ1-2; possible D gene TRBD1, 5 bases. CDR3 length equals 17 residues. V gave up 0 bases and J gave up 8 bases, with 23 bases separating them. The V gene's germline CDR1 is SGHDT and CDR2 YYEEEE.

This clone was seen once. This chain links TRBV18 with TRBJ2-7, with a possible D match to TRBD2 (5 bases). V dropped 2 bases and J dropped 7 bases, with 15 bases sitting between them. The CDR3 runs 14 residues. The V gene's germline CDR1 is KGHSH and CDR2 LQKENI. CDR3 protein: CASSPIPGMGEQYF. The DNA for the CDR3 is TGTGCCAGCTCACCAATACCGGGGATGGGGGAGCAGTACTTC.

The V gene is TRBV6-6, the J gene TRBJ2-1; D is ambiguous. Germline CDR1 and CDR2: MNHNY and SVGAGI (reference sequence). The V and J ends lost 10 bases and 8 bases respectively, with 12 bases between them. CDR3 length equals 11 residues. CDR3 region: CATREYDEQFF. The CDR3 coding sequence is TGTGCCACCCGAGAGTACGATGAGCAGTTCTTC.

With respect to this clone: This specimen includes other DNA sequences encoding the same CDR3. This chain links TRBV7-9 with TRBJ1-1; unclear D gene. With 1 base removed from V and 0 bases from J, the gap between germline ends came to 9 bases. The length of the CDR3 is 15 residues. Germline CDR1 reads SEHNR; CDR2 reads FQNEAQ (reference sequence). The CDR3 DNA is TGTGCCAGCAGCTTAGGGTTCGGGGTGAACACTGAAGCTTTCTTT. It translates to CASSLGFGVNTEAFF.

The CDR3 region is CSVEVQGGYEQYF. The DNA of the CDR3 is TGCAGCGTTGAAGTACAGGGGGGCTACGAGCAGTACTTC. The V call is TRBV29-1, the J call TRBJ2-5; 8 nucleotides agree with TRBD1. The J call is in doubt because the DNA end fits TRBJ2-7 better. This CDR3 has 13 residues. The germline gives CDR1 SQVTM, CDR2 ANQGSEA.

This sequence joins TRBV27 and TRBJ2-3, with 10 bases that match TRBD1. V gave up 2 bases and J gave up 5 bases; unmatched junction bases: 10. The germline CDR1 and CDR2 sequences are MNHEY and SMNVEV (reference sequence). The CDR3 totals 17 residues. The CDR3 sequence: CASSLRGDRGRLDTQYF. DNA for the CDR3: TGTGCCAGCAGTTTACGGGGAGACAGGGGGCGATTAGATACGCAGTATTTT.

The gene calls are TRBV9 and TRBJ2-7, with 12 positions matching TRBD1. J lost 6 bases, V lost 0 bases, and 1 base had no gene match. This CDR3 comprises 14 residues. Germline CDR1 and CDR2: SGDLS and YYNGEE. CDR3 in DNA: TGTGCCAGCAGCGTAGGGGACAGGGGGCTCGAGCAGTACTTC. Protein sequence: CASSVGDRGLEQYF.

This CDR3 is CASSRRGGGYEQYF. CDR3 DNA: TGTGCCAGCAGCCGGCGGGGGGGAGGATACGAGCAGTACTTC. The chain has TRBV7-2 and TRBJ2-7, with 9 nucleotides matching TRBD2. The junction had 6 bases not matched to a gene; V was cut back by 5 bases and J by 4 bases. This CDR3 spans 14 amino acids. Germline CDR1 and CDR2: SGHTA and FQGNSA.

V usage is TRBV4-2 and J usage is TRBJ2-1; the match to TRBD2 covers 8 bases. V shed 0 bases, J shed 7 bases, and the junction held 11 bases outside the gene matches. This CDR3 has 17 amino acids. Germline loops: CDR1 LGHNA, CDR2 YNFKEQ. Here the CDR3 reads CASSQEQGVAGRNEQFF. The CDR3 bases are TGTGCCAGCAGCCAAGAACAAGGGGTAGCGGGAAGGAATGAGCAGTTCTTC.

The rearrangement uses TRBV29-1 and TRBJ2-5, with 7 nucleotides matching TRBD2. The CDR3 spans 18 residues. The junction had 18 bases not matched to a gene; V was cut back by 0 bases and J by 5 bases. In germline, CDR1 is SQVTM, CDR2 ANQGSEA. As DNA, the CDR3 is TGCAGCGTTGAAGATCAGGGTAGTGCGGGAGAGGGCATGGAGACCCAGTACTTC. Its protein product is CSVEDQGSAGEGMETQYF. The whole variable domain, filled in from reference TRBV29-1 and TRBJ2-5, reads SAVISQKPSRDICQRGTSLTIQCQVDSQVTMMFWYRQQPGQSLTLIATANQGSEATYESGFVIDKFPISRPNLTFSTLTVSNMSPEDSSIYLCSVEDQGSAGEGMETQYFGPGTRLLVL.

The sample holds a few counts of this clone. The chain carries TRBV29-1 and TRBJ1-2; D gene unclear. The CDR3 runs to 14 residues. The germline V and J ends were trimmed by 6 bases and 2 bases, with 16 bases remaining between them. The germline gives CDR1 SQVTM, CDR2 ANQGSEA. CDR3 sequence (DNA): TGCAGCGTCTCTCCGGGAAAGTGGAACTATGGCTACACCTTC. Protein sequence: CSVSPGKWNYGYTF.

This chain's CDR3 is CASSYEGGGTEPQYF. The DNA of the CDR3 is TGTGCCAGCAGTTATGAGGGAGGGGGTACCGAGCCGCAGTATTTT. This chain uses TRBV6-6 with TRBJ2-3; D possibly corresponds to TRBD2 (7 bases). With 3 bases removed from V and 10 bases from J, the gap between germline ends came to 20 bases. CDR3 length: 15 residues. The germline V gene encodes CDR1 MNHNY and CDR2 SVGAGI (reference sequence).

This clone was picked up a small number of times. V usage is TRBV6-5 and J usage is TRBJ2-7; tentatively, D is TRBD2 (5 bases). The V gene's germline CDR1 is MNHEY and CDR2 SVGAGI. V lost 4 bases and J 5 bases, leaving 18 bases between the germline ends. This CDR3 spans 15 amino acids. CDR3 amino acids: CASSSERQEGHEQYF. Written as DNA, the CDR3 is TGTGCCAGCAGTTCCGAGCGGCAGGAAGGCCACGAGCAGTACTTC.

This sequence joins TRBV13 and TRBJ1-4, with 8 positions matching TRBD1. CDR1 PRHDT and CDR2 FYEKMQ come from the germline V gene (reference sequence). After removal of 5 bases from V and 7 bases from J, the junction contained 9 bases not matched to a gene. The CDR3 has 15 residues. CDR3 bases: TGTGCCAGCAGCCCACGACAGGGGTCGGGTGAAAAACTGTTTTTT. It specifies CASSPRQGSGEKLFF. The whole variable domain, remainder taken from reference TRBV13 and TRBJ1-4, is AAGVIQSPRHLIKEKRETATLKCYPIPRHDTVYWYQQGPGQDPQFLISFYEKMQSDKGSIPDRFSAQQFSDYHSELNMSSLELGDSALYFCASSPRQGSGEKLFFGSGTQLSVL.

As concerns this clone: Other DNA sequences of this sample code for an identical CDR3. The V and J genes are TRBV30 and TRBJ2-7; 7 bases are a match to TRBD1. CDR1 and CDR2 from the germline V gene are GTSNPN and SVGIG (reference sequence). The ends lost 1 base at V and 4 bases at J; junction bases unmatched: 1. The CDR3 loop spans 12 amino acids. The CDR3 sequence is CAWSDRGYEQYF. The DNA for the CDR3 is TGTGCCTGGAGTGACAGGGGATACGAGCAGTACTTC.

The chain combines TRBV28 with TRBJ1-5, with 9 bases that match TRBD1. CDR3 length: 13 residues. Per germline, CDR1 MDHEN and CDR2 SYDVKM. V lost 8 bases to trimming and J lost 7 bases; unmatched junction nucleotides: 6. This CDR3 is CASSQGARQPQHF. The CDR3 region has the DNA TGTGCCAGCTCACAGGGGGCGAGGCAGCCCCAGCATTTT.

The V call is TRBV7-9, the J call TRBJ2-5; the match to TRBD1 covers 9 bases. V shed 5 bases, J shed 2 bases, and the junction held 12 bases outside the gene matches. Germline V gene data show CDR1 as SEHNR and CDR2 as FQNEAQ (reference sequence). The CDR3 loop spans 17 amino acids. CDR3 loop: CASSQGQGKDHQETQYF. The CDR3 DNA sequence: TGTGCCAGCAGCCAGGGACAGGGAAAAGACCATCAAGAGACCCAGTACTTC.